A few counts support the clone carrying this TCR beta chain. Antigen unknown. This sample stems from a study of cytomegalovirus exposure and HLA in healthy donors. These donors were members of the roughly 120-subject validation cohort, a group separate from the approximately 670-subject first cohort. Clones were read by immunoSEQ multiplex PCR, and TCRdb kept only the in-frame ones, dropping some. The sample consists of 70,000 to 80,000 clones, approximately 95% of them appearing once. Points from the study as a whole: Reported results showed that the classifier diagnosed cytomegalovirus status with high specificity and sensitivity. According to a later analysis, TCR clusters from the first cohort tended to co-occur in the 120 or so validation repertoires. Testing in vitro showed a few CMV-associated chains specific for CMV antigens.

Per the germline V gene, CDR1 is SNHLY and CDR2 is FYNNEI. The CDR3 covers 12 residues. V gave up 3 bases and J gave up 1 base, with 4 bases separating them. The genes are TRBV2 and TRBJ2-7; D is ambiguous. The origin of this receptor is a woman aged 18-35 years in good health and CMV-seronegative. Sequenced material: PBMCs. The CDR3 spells CASSDNSYEQYF. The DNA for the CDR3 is TGTGCCAGCAGTGACAATTCCTACGAGCAGTACTTC.